A selection of T cell receptor beta chains follows, all from one sample in a study of T cell responses to AZD1222 COVID-19 vaccine. Assay: immunoSEQ multiplex PCR; the TCRdb copy retains only in-frame clones and omits some. The data hold 82,000 or so clones, with more than 90% observed a single time. This specimen was peripheral blood, taken on day 0 of AZD1222 vaccination. The receptors stem from an adult in good health. The CDR3 runs from the conserved cysteine through the conserved F or W. D genes are given only for firm matches. Not all rows give a size; the values are once, few, many and, for expanded clones, a class.

TRBJ1-2 | . | TRBV28 | . | CASSSPAGVGGYTF | TGTGCCAGCAGTTCCCCCGCTGGGGTCGGTGGCTACACCTTC
TRBJ2-7 | . | TRBV28 | . | CASSPPGRAYEQYF | TGTGCCAGCAGCCCCCCGGGGCGGGCCTACGAGCAGTACTTC
TRBJ1-6 | . | TRBV29-1 | . | CSVGLRIGSPLHF | TGCAGCGTTGGTCTCAGGATTGGGTCACCCCTCCACTTT
TRBJ2-1 | TRBD2 | TRBV7-2 | . | CASSLVGTSGGNEQFF | TGTGCCAGCAGCTTAGTAGGGACTAGCGGTGGAAATGAGCAGTTCTTC
TRBJ2-3 | TRBD2 | TRBV24-1 | once | CATSYGGADTQYF | TGTGCCACCAGTTACGGGGGGGCAGATACGCAGTATTTT
TRBJ1-1 | . | TRBV5-4 | . | CASSLRQSNTEAFF | TGTGCCAGCAGCTTACGGCAGTCTAACACTGAAGCTTTCTTT
TRBJ2-6 | . | TRBV6-1 | . | CASSEVVPPSGANVLTF | TGTGCCAGCAGTGAAGTGGTTCCCCCCTCTGGGGCCAACGTCCTGACTTTC
TRBJ1-2 | TRBD1 | TRBV3-1/TRBV3-2 | . | CASSQADRGGGYTF | TGTGCCAGCAGCCAAGCGGACAGGGGAGGTGGCTACACCTTC
TRBJ1-5 | . | TRBV19 | . | CASSLGGGNQPQHF | TGTGCCAGTAGCTTAGGGGGGGGCAATCAGCCCCAGCATTTT
TRBJ1-5 | . | TRBV11-2 | . | CASSPSFDGNQPQHF | TGTGCCAGCAGCCCCTCCTTCGACGGGAATCAGCCCCAGCATTTT
TRBJ1-3 | . | TRBV10-3 | . | CAISHLQGSGNTIYF | TGTGCCATCAGCCACTTACAGGGCTCTGGAAACACCATATATTTT
TRBJ2-1 | TRBD2 | TRBV4-3 | once | CASSQELAGGQFF | TGCGCCAGCAGCCAAGAACTAGCGGGCGGGCAGTTCTTC
TRBJ1-2 | TRBD1 | TRBV2 | . | CASSRDRGFNYGYTF | TGTGCCAGCAGTAGGGACAGGGGGTTTAACTATGGCTACACCTTC
TRBJ1-1 | . | TRBV5-4 | . | CASSNLGATEAFF | TGTGCCAGCAGCAACCTCGGTGCCACTGAAGCTTTCTTT
TRBJ1-4 | TRBD1 | TRBV9 | . | CASSPLTGGRTNEKLFF | TGTGCCAGCAGCCCTTTGACAGGGGGGAGAACTAATGAAAAACTGTTTTTT
TRBJ2-1 | . | TRBV7-9 | . | CASSKRQSGRVENEQFF | TGTGCCAGCAGCAAACGCCAATCAGGGCGGGTTGAGAATGAGCAGTTCTTC
TRBJ1-2 | . | TRBV18 | . | CASSPREFNYGYTF | TGTGCCAGCTCACCACGGGAGTTTAACTATGGCTACACCTTC
TRBJ2-7 | . | TRBV14 | . | CASSQERRNSYEQYF | TGTGCCAGCAGCCAAGAACGCAGGAACTCCTACGAGCAGTACTTC
TRBJ2-3 | . | TRBV7-3 | . | CASSSSLGSTDTQYF | TGTGCCAGCAGCTCTTCTCTAGGGAGCACAGATACGCAGTATTTT
TRBJ1-6 | . | TRBV19 | . | CASSVLSSSYNSPLHF | TGTGCCAGTAGTGTGCTGTCAAGCTCCTATAATTCACCCCTCCACTTT
TRBJ1-3 | TRBD1 | TRBV4-2 | . | CASSQETGLGQGSYSGNTIYF | TGTGCCAGCAGCCAAGAAACGGGGTTGGGACAGGGGTCATACTCTGGAAACACCATATATTTT
TRBJ1-1 | . | TRBV28 | . | CASSFQGRPEAFF | TGTGCCAGCAGTTTCCAGGGTAGGCCTGAAGCTTTCTTT
TRBJ2-7 | . | TRBV7-9 | . | CASSRSTEQYF | TGTGCCAGCAGCCGAAGTACCGAGCAGTACTTC
TRBJ2-7 | . | TRBV6-5 | few | CASSYVWAYEQYF | TGTGCCAGCAGTTACGTCTGGGCTTACGAGCAGTACTTC
TRBJ1-6 | TRBD1 | TRBV5-1 | . | CASRLQGYNSPLHF | TGCGCCAGCAGGTTACAGGGGTATAATTCACCCCTCCACTTT
TRBJ1-6 | . | TRBV7-9 | few | CASSRTENSPLHF | TGTGCCAGCAGCCGGACCGAAAATTCACCCCTCCACTTT
TRBJ1-5 | . | TRBV15 | few | CATSIDRNQPQHF | TGTGCCACCAGCATTGATCGCAATCAGCCCCAGCATTTT
TRBJ1-2 | TRBD1 | TRBV30 | medium-sized | CAWSVSGSGGRGYTF | TGTGCCTGGAGTGTATCTGGGTCAGGGGGTCGTGGCTACACCTTC
TRBJ1-6 | TRBD1 | TRBV9 | . | CASSGRTGNSPLHF | TGTGCCAGCAGCGGTAGGACAGGGAATTCACCCCTCCACTTT
TRBJ1-4 | TRBD1 | TRBV7-9 | . | CASSAGTERNEKLFF | TGTGCCAGCAGCGCTGGGACAGAAAGGAATGAAAAACTGTTTTTT
TRBJ1-1 | TRBD1 | TRBV7-2 | . | CASSFGQGGRNTEAFF | TGTGCCAGCAGCTTCGGACAGGGCGGGAGGAACACTGAAGCTTTCTTT
TRBJ2-3 | . | TRBV19 | few | CASTLRVGRDTQYF | TGTGCCAGTACCCTGAGGGTAGGAAGAGATACGCAGTATTTT
TRBJ1-1 | . | TRBV19 | . | CASSSGGLSTEAFF | TGTGCCAGTAGTAGCGGGGGGCTGAGCACTGAAGCTTTCTTT
TRBJ2-1 | TRBD1 | TRBV18 | . | CASSPGQGAYNEQFF | TGTGCCAGCTCACCCGGACAGGGGGCCTACAATGAGCAGTTCTTC
TRBJ1-4 | . | TRBV5-3 | . | CARSLAGTRNEKLFF | TGTGCCAGAAGCTTGGCTGGGACACGAAATGAAAAACTGTTTTTT
TRBJ2-7 | . | TRBV10-3 | . | CAISDNHQGSYEQYF | TGTGCCATCAGTGATAACCATCAGGGATCCTACGAGCAGTACTTC
TRBJ2-7 | . | TRBV20-1 | few | CSASMDEQYF | TGCAGTGCTAGTATGGACGAGCAGTACTTC